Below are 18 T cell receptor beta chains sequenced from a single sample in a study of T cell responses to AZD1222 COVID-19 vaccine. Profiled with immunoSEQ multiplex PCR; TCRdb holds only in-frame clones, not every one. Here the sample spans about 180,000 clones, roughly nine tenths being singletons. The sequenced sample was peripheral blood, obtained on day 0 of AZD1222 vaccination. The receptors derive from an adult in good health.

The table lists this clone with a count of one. This CDR3 reads CASSVGGSPNEQFF. Written as DNA, the CDR3 is TGTGCCAGCAGCGTAGGAGGTAGTCCTAATGAGCAGTTCTTC. The V gene is TRBV9, the J gene TRBJ2-1; D remains unclear. CDR1 and CDR2 from the germline V gene are SGDLS and YYNGEE. Trimming removed 0 bases at V and 7 bases at J, with 11 bases between. The CDR3 consists of 14 residues.

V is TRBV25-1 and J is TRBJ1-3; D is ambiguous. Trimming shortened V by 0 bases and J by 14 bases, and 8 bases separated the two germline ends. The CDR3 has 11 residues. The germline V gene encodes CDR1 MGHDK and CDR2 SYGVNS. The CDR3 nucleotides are TGTGCCAGCAGTGAATACAGGACCTTATATTTT. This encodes CASSEYRTLYF.

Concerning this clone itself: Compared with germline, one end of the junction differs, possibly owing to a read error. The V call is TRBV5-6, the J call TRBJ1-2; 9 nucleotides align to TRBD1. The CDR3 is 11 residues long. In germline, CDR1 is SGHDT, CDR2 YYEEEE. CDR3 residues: CASSLGDRETF. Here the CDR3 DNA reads TGTGCCAGCAGCTTGGGGGACAGGGAGACTTTC.

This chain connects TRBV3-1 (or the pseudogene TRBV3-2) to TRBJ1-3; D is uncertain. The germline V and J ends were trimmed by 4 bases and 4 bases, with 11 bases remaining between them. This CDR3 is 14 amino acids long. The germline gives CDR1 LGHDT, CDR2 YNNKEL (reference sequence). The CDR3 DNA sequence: TGTGCCAGCAGCCGACCGGACGGCGGAAACACCATATATTTT. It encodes CASSRPDGGNTIYF.

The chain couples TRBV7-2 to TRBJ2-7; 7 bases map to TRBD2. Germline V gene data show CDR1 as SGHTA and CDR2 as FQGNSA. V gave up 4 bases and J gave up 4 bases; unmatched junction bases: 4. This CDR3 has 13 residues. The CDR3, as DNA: TGTGCCAGCAGCTACGGGGGGATATACGAGCAGTACTTC. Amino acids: CASSYGGIYEQYF.

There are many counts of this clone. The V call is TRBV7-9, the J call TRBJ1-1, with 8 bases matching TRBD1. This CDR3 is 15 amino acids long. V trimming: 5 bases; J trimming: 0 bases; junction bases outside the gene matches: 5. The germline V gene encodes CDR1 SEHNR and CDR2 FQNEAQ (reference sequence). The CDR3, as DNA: TGTGCCAGCAGCCCGTGGACAGGGATGAACACTGAAGCTTTCTTT. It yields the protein CASSPWTGMNTEAFF.

The CDR3 region is CASSQEGQAIYTEAFF. CDR3 coding DNA: TGCGCCAGCAGCCAAGAAGGGCAGGCAATCTACACTGAAGCTTTCTTT. The chain combines TRBV4-1 with TRBJ1-1; no definite D call. Germline values: CDR1 MGHRA, CDR2 YSYEKL. This CDR3 comprises 16 residues. The germline V and J ends were trimmed by 0 bases and 3 bases, with 14 bases remaining between them.

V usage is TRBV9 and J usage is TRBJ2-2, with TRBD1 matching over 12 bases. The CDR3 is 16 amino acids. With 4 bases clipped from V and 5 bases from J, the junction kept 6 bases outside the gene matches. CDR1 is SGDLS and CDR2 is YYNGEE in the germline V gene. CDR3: CASSRDRGRGTGELFF. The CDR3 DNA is TGTGCCAGCAGCAGGGACAGGGGGCGAGGTACCGGGGAGCTGTTTTTT.

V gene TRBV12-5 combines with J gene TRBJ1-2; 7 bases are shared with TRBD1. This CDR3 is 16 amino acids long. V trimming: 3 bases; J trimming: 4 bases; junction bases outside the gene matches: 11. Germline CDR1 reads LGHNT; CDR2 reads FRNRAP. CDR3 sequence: CASGLATGTVGYGYTF. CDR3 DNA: TGTGCTAGTGGTTTAGCAACCGGGACAGTCGGCTATGGCTACACCTTC.

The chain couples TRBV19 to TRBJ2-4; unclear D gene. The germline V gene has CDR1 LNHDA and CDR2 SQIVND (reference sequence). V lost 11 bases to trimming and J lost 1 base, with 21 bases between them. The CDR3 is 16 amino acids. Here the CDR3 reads CACTQKHDSAKNIQYF. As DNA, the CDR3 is TGTGCCTGTACACAAAAACACGACTCGGCCAAAAACATTCAGTACTTC.

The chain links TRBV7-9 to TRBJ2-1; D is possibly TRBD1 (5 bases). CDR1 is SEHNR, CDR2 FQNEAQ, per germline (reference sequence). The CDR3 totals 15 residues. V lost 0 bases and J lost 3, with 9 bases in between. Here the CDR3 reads CASSLAVGVYNEQFF. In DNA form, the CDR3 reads TGTGCCAGCAGCTTAGCGGTAGGGGTCTACAATGAGCAGTTCTTC.

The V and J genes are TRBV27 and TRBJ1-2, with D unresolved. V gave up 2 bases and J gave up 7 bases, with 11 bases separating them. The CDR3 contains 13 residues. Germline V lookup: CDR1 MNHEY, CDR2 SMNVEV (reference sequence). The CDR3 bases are TGTGCCAGCAGTTTAAGCCGGACCGCTGGCTACACCTTC. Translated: CASSLSRTAGYTF.

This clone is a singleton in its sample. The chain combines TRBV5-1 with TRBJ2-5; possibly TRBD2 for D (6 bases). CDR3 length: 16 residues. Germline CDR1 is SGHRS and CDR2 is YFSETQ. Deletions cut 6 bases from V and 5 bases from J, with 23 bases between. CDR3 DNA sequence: TGCGCCAGCAATAAGGATAGCGGCTTCCTGGGGGAGACCCAGTACTTC. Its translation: CASNKDSGFLGETQYF.

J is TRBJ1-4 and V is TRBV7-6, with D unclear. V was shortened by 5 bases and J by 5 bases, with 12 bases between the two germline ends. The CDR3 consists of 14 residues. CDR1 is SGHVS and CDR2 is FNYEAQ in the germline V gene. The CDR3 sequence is CASSPGYGNEKLFF. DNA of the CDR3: TGTGCCAGCAGCCCCGGTTACGGGAATGAAAAACTGTTTTTT.

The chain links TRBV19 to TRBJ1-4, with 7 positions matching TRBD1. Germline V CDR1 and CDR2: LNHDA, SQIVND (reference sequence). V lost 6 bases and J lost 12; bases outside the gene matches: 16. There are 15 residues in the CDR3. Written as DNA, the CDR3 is TGTGCCAGTAGAGGGACAGAAACCTACAGTGGGGAACTGTTTTTT. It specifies CASRGTETYSGELFF.

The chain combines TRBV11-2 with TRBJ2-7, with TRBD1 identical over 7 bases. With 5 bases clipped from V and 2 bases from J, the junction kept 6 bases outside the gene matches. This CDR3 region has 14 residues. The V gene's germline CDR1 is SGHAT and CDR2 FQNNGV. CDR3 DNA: TGTGCCAGCAGCCCCGGGACAGCCCCCTACGAGCAGTACTTC. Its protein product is CASSPGTAPYEQYF.

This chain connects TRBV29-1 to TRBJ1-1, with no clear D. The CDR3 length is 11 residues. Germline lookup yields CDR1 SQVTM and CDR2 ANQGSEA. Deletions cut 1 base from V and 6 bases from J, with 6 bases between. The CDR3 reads CSVEGLAEAFF. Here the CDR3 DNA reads TGCAGCGTTGAAGGGTTGGCTGAAGCTTTCTTT.

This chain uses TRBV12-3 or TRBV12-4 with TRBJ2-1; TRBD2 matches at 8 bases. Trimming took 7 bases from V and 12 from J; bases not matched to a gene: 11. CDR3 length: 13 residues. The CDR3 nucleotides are TGTGCCAGCACTCTGGGACGGGAGGGCGGGCAGTTCTTC. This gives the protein CASTLGREGGQFF.